Shown below are 4 T cell receptor beta chains from a single sample sequenced in a study of blood T cell repertoires in COVID-19. Here immunoSEQ multiplex PCR was the method, and the copy in TCRdb shows in-frame clones only, minus some. The sample comprises about 370,000 clones, more than 80% of which are singletons, and 0.9% to 1.1% rests with the top ten. Input material: PBMCs or T cells enriched from blood (not recorded which). These TCRs come from a young man who had recovered from COVID-19.

This chain connects TRBV29-1 to TRBJ1-1, with 10 positions matching TRBD1. This CDR3 contains 13 residues. Germline V gene lookup returns CDR1 SQVTM and CDR2 ANQGSEA. V was pared by 2 bases and J by 5 bases, with 2 bases of the junction left unmatched. For the CDR3, the DNA is TGCAGCGTTGAAAAGGGACAGGGGACTGAAGCTTTCTTT. This translates into CSVEKGQGTEAFF. Complete variable domain (other parts from reference TRBV29-1 and TRBJ1-1): SAVISQKPSRDICQRGTSLTIQCQVDSQVTMMFWYRQQPGQSLTLIATANQGSEATYESGFVIDKFPISRPNLTFSTLTVSNMSPEDSSIYLCSVEKGQGTEAFFGQGTRLTVV.

The count of this clone is one. CDR3 DNA sequence: TGTGCCAGCAGTTTGGGGGGAGTCCGAATAGACGGGGAGCTGTTTTTT. Residues: CASSLGGVRIDGELFF. The gene calls are TRBV28 and TRBJ2-2; D is perhaps TRBD2 (6 bases). From germline, CDR1 is MDHEN and CDR2 SYDVKM. V lost 3 bases to trimming and J lost 7 bases, with 18 bases between them. The CDR3 covers 16 residues.

This clone showed up just once. The rearrangement uses TRBV4-1 and TRBJ2-1; 7 bases are a match to TRBD1. Germline V lookup: CDR1 MGHRA, CDR2 YSYEKL. V was clipped by 1 base and J by 9 bases; unmatched bases: 0. The CDR3 length is 12 residues. CDR3 sequence: CASSQAGGEQFF. The CDR3 coding sequence is TGCGCCAGCAGCCAAGCAGGGGGTGAGCAGTTCTTC.

The chain employs TRBV29-1 and TRBJ1-2; 7 nucleotides agree with TRBD1. The CDR3 is 11 amino acids. Germline assignment: CDR1 SQVTM and CDR2 ANQGSEA. Trimming cost V 8 bases and J 4 bases; bases outside gene matches: 4. CDR3 region: CSPGTAYGYTF. CDR3 nucleotides: TGCAGCCCCGGGACAGCCTATGGCTACACCTTC.